The 5 T cell receptor beta chains below all came from one sample that was sequenced in a study of T cell responses to AZD1222 COVID-19 vaccine. Method: immunoSEQ multiplex PCR; TCRdb's copy keeps in-frame clones and lacks some. The sample yields 150,000 to 160,000 clones, over 75% seen once. Sample: peripheral blood, taken on day 0 of AZD1222 vaccination. The receptors were sampled from an adult in good health.

For the CDR3, the DNA is TGTGCCAGCAGTTTACAGGATTACGAGCAGTACTTC. As protein: CASSLQDYEQYF. The chain joins TRBV28 to TRBJ2-7; D uncertain. The CDR3 contains 12 residues. Germline V lookup: CDR1 MDHEN, CDR2 SYDVKM. The V gene lost 2 bases and the J gene lost 4 bases, with 6 bases spanning the gap.

The rearrangement links TRBV6-2 or TRBV6-3 to TRBJ2-7; no clear D. This CDR3 has 16 amino acids. Germline assignment: CDR1 MNHEY and CDR2 SVGEGT. Trimming pared 4 bases from V and 6 bases from J, leaving 22 bases between. In DNA, the CDR3 is TGTGCCAGCAGTTCCCCGGAAGGGCTCGATACCAGCGAGCAGTACTTC. This codes for CASSSPEGLDTSEQYF.

The chain combines TRBV25-1 with TRBJ2-1, with 8 bases identical to TRBD1. The germline V gene encodes CDR1 MGHDK and CDR2 SYGVNS. Trimming took 6 bases from V and 4 from J; bases not matched to a gene: 5. The CDR3 runs to 14 residues. The chain's CDR3 is CASSETGAYNEQFF. As DNA, the CDR3 is TGTGCCAGCAGCGAGACAGGGGCATACAATGAGCAGTTCTTC. Full variable domain (missing parts from reference TRBV25-1 and TRBJ2-1): EADIYQTPRYLVIGTGKKITLECSQTMGHDKMYWYQQDPGMELHLIHYSYGVNSTEKGDLSSESTVSRIRTEHFPLTLESARPSHTSQYLCASSETGAYNEQFFGPGTRLTVL.

The J gene is TRBJ2-7, the V gene TRBV6-5; TRBD1 is a possible D gene (5 bases). Looked up from germline, CDR1 is MNHEY and CDR2 is SVGAGI. The CDR3 covers 14 residues. V shed 5 bases and J shed 2 bases, with 13 bases lying between them. CDR3 DNA: TGTGCCAGCAGTATGACAGCAATCCCCTACGAGCAGTACTTC. As protein: CASSMTAIPYEQYF.

The rearrangement links TRBV7-2 to TRBJ2-1; TRBD2 agrees at 9 bases. V gave up 5 bases and J gave up 4 bases; unmatched junction bases: 6. The CDR3 consists of 15 residues. Looked up from germline, CDR1 is SGHTA and CDR2 is FQGNSA. The CDR3 here is CASSPLAGNYNEQFF. The CDR3 nucleotides are TGTGCCAGCAGCCCGCTAGCGGGGAATTACAATGAGCAGTTCTTC.